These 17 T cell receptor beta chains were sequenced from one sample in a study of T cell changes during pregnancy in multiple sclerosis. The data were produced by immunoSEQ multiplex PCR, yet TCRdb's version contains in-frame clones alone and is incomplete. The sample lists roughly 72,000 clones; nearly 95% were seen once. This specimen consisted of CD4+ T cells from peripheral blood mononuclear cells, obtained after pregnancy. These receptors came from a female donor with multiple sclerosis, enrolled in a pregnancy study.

The CDR3 nucleotides are TGTGCCAGCAGTTTCCTAGACAGGGGCCCCTACAATGAGCAGTTCTTC. As protein: CASSFLDRGPYNEQFF. This rearrangement joins TRBV27 to TRBJ2-1, with 8 bases fitting TRBD1. With V trimmed by 3 bases and J by 2 bases, 6 bases remained unmatched. Germline V CDR1 and CDR2: MNHEY, SMNVEV (reference sequence). The CDR3 is 16 amino acids.

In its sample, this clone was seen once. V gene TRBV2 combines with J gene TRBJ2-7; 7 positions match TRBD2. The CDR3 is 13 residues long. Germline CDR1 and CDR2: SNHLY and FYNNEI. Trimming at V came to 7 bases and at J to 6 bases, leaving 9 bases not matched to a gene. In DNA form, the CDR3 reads TGTGCCAGCATGCGGGAGAGCTGGGGCGAGCAGTACTTC. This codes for CASMRESWGEQYF. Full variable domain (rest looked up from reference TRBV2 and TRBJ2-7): EPEVTQTPSHQVTQMGQEVILRCVPISNHLYFYWYRQILGQKVEFLVSFYNNEISEKSEIFDDQFSVERPDGSNFTLKIRSTKLEDSAMYFCASMRESWGEQYFGPGTRLTVT.

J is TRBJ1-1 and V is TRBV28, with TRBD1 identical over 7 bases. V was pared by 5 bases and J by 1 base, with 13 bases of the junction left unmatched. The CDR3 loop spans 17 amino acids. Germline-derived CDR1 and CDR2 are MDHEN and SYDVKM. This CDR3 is CASSQRQGGVQNTEAFF. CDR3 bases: TGTGCCAGCAGTCAACGACAGGGCGGGGTTCAGAACACTGAAGCTTTCTTT.

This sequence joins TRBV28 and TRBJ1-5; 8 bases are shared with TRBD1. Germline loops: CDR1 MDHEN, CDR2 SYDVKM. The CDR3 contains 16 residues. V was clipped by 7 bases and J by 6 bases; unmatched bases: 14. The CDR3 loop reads CASTTEYRGIGQPQHF. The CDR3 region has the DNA TGTGCCAGCACTACCGAGTACAGGGGGATCGGTCAGCCCCAGCATTTT.

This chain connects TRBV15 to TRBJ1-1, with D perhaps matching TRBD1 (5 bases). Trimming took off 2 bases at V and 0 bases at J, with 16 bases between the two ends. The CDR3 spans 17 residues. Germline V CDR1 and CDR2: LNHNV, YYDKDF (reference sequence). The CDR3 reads CATSRPISGGMNTEAFF. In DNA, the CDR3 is TGTGCCACCAGCAGACCAATCTCGGGGGGGATGAACACTGAAGCTTTCTTT.

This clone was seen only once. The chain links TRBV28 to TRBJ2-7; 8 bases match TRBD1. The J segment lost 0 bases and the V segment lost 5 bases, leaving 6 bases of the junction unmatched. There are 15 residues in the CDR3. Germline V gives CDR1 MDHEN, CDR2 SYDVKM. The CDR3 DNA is TGTGCCAGCAGTCTGGGACAGGTGAGCTCCTACGAGCAGTACTTC. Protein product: CASSLGQVSSYEQYF.

The CDR3 DNA reads as TGTGCCAGCAGCTTAACTAGCGGGAGTAGGGAGACCCAGTACTTC. It is translated as CASSLTSGSRETQYF. The chain combines TRBV7-2 with TRBJ2-5; 11 bases align to TRBD2. The CDR3 length is 15 residues. Trimming took 2 bases from V and 5 from J; bases not matched to a gene: 4. Germline loops: CDR1 SGHTA, CDR2 FQGNSA.

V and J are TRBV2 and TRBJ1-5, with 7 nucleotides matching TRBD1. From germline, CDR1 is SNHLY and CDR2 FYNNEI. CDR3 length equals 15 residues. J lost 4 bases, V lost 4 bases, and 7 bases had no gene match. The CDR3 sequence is CASSGQGGGNQPQHF. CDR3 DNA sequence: TGTGCCAGCAGTGGACAGGGTGGAGGGAATCAGCCCCAGCATTTT.

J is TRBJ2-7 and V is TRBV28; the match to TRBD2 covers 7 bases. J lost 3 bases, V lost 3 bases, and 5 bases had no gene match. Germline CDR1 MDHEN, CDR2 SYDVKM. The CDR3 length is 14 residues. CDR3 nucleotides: TGTGCCAGCAGTTTTGCGGGAGATCGCTACGAGCAGTACTTC. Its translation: CASSFAGDRYEQYF.

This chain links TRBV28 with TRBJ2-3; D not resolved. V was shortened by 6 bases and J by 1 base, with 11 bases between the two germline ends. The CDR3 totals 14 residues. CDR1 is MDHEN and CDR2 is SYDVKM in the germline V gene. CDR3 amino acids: CASSPPSGTDTQYF. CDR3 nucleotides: TGTGCCAGCAGCCCTCCCTCAGGCACAGATACGCAGTATTTT.

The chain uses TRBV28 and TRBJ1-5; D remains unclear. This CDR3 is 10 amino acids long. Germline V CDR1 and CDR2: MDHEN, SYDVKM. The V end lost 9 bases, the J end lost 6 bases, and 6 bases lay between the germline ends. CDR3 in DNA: TGTGCCAGTTCCGGTCAGCCCCAGCATTTT. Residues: CASSGQPQHF.

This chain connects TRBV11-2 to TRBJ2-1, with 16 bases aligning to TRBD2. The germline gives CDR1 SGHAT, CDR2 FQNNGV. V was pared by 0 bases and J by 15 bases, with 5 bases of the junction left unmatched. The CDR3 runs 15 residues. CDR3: CASSLEGLAGGPRFF. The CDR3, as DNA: TGTGCCAGCAGCTTAGAGGGACTAGCGGGAGGGCCGCGGTTCTTC.

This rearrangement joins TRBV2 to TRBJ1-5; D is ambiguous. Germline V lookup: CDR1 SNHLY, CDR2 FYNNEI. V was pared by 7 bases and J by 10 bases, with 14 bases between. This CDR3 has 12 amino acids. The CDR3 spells CASTIGSQPQHF. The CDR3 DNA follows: TGTGCCAGCACCATAGGGAGCCAACCCCAGCATTTT.

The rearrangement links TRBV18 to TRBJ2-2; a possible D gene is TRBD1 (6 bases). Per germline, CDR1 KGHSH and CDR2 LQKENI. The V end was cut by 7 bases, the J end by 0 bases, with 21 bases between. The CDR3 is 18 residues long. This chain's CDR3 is CASFFFPTGQTNTGELFF. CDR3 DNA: TGTGCCAGCTTTTTTTTTCCCACTGGACAGACGAACACCGGGGAGCTGTTTTTT.

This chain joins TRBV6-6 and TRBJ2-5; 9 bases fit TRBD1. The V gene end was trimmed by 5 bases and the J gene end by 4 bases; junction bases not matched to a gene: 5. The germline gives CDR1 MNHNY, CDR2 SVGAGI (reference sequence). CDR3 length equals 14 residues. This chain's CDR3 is CASSPTGGGETQYF. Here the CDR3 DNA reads TGTGCCAGCAGTCCGACAGGGGGGGGAGAGACCCAGTACTTC.

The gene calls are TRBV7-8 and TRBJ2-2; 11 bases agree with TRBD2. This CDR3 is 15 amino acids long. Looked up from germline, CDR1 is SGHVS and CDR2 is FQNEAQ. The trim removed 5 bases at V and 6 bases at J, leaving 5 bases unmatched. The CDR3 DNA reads TGTGCCAGCAGCCCCACTAGCGGGAGAGCCGGGGAGCTGTTTTTT. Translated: CASSPTSGRAGELFF.

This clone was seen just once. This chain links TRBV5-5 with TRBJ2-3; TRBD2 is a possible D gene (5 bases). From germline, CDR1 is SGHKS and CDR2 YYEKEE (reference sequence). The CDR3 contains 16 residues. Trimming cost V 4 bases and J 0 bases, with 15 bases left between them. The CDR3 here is CASSLRLRGSTDTQYF. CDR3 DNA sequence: TGTGCCAGCAGCCTAAGACTTCGCGGGAGCACAGATACGCAGTATTTT.